The rows below give T cell receptor beta chains drawn from one sample of a study of blood T cell repertoires in COVID-19. Libraries were prepared by immunoSEQ multiplex PCR; TCRdb keeps only in-frame clonotypes and omits some of them. The sample holds 85,000 to 110,000 clones, about 86% seen once. The sample was peripheral blood. The receptors come from a human donor in a cohort sampled during active COVID-19. CDR3s include the opening cysteine and the closing phenylalanine or tryptophan. D genes are given only for firm matches.

TRBJ1-5 14 TRBV6-5 NA CASREVHGNQPQHF TGTGCCAGCAGGGAGGTACATGGCAATCAGCCCCAGCATTTT
TRBJ1-1 15 TRBV3-1/TRBV3-2 NA CASSPQYSSRGEAFF TGTGCCAGCAGCCCCCAATACTCGAGTAGGGGTGAAGCTTTCTTT
TRBJ1-2 13 TRBV27 TRBD1 CASSTATGGGYTF TGTGCCAGCAGTACCGCCACAGGGGGTGGCTACACCTTC
TRBJ1-5 14 TRBV6-2/TRBV6-3 NA CASSPAGSNQPQHF TGTGCCAGCAGCCCCGCGGGTAGCAATCAGCCCCAGCATTTT
TRBJ2-5 14 TRBV7-2 NA CASSLAGGGETQYF TGTGCCAGCAGCTTAGCGGGAGGGGGTGAGACCCAGTACTTC
TRBJ1-6 16 TRBV5-1 TRBD1 CASSVGQGATNSPLHF TGCGCCAGCAGCGTGGGACAGGGGGCGACTAATTCACCCCTCCACTTT
TRBJ2-3 20 TRBV4-2 TRBD2 CASSQEGLAGGLKPTDTQYF TGTGCCAGCAGCCAAGAGGGGCTAGCGGGGGGGCTAAAACCCACAGATACGCAGTATTTT
TRBJ2-1 15 TRBV19 TRBD2 CATTLAGDGGNEQFF TGTGCCACCACACTAGCGGGAGACGGAGGCAATGAGCAGTTCTTC
TRBJ1-3 16 TRBV10-3 NA CAISGTLQGTGNTIYF TGTGCCATCAGTGGGACCCTACAGGGAACAGGAAACACCATATATTTT
TRBJ1-5 15 TRBV30 TRBD1 CAWTQGQGSNQPQHF TGTGCCTGGACTCAAGGACAGGGCAGCAATCAGCCCCAGCATTTT
TRBJ2-7 14 TRBV27 TRBD2 CASSLSSGSYEQYF TGTGCCAGCAGTTTAAGTAGCGGGAGTTACGAGCAGTACTTC
TRBJ1-1 16 TRBV4-2 NA CASSHLFRDMNTEAFF TGTGCCAGCAGCCATCTGTTTAGAGACATGAACACTGAAGCTTTCTTT